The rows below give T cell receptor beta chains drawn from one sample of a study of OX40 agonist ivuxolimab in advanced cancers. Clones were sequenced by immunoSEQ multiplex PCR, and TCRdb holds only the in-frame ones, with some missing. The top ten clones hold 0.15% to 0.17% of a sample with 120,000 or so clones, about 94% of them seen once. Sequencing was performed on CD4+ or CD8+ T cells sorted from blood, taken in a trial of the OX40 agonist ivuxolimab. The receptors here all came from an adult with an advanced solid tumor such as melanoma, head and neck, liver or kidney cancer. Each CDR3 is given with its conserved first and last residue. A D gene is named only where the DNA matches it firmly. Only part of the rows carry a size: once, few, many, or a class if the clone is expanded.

TGTGCCAGTACCTCCCTAGGGGGGGTGAGCAATCAGCCCCAGCATTTT	CASTSLGGVSNQPQHF	NA	NA	TRBV19	TRBJ1-5
TGTGCCAGCAGAGGACAGGGCCGCTATGGCTACACCTTC	CASRGQGRYGYTF	TRBD1	NA	TRBV6-5	TRBJ1-2
TGTGCCAGTAGGACCCCGGGCAGGAGCTGGGGCAATCAGCCCCAGCATTTT	CASRTPGRSWGNQPQHF	NA	NA	TRBV19	TRBJ1-5
TGTGCCAGCAGCTTGCAGGCCGGGAGAAGGGCAGATACGCAGTATTTT	CASSLQAGRRADTQYF	NA	NA	TRBV5-4	TRBJ2-3
TGTGCCAGCTCCCCGGCGGGGCGGGGGAATGGGAATGAGCAGTTCTTC	CASSPAGRGNGNEQFF	TRBD2	NA	TRBV18	TRBJ2-1
TGTGCCAGTAGTATCCCACTCGAGACAGGGACTAGCACAGATACGCAGTATTTT	CASSIPLETGTSTDTQYF	NA	NA	TRBV19	TRBJ2-3
TGTGCCAGCAGTCCTAGCGGGGGCTCCTACAATGAGCAGTTCTTC	CASSPSGGSYNEQFF	TRBD2	NA	TRBV28	TRBJ2-1
TGTGCCAGCAGAACCAGCGGCGAGGTTACCTACAATGAGCAGTTCTTC	CASRTSGEVTYNEQFF	NA	NA	TRBV28	TRBJ2-1
TGTGCCAGCAGGGTCGGGGGAAGCACAGATACGCAGTATTTT	CASRVGGSTDTQYF	NA	once	TRBV28	TRBJ2-3
TGCGCCAGCAGCTTTGCGGGACAGGGAACAGATACGCAGTATTTT	CASSFAGQGTDTQYF	TRBD1	NA	TRBV5-1	TRBJ2-3
TGTGCCAGTAGTATTTCCGACAGGTCTAGCTCACCCCTCCACTTT	CASSISDRSSSPLHF	NA	NA	TRBV19	TRBJ1-6
TGTGCCAGCAGCTTAACCCCCTGGGACTCGGCGGACGAGCAGTACTTC	CASSLTPWDSADEQYF	NA	NA	TRBV7-3	TRBJ2-7
TGTGCCAGCTCACCGGGACTTCCAATCGGGAACACTGAAGCTTTCTTT	CASSPGLPIGNTEAFF	NA	NA	TRBV18	TRBJ1-1
TGTGCCAGTAGTATACAAAGACAGGCCAACACCGGGGAGCTGTTTTTT	CASSIQRQANTGELFF	NA	NA	TRBV19	TRBJ2-2
TGTGCCAGCAGCGTAGACCTGGGCGTCGGCTATGGCTACACCTTC	CASSVDLGVGYGYTF	NA	NA	TRBV9	TRBJ1-2
TGCGCCAGCTCTACTAGCGGCACAGATACGCAGTATTTT	CASSTSGTDTQYF	TRBD2	NA	TRBV5-1	TRBJ2-3
TGTGCCAGCAGCACCGCCGGGTTTAGTGCACCAGGAGAGCAGTTCTTC	CASSTAGFSAPGEQFF	NA	NA	TRBV7-9	TRBJ2-1
TGTGCCAGTAGTATCGTCGGGACAGTCGATTATCAGCCCCAGCATTTT	CASSIVGTVDYQPQHF	TRBD1	NA	TRBV19	TRBJ1-5
TGTGCCAGCAGCTTAGAACTAGCGGGAGTAAGCCCCTACGAGCAGTACTTC	CASSLELAGVSPYEQYF	TRBD2	NA	TRBV7-6	TRBJ2-7
TGTGCCAGCTCACGGGTGGGCCAAGAGACCCAGTACTTC	CASSRVGQETQYF	NA	NA	TRBV18	TRBJ2-5
TGTGCCAGCAGTGAGGGGTTCAATCAGCCCCAGCATTTT	CASSEGFNQPQHF	NA	NA	TRBV2	TRBJ1-5
TGTGCTAGTGGTTCTATGGGCCGGGACAGAGTCTACGAGCAGTACTTC	CASGSMGRDRVYEQYF	TRBD1	NA	TRBV12-5	TRBJ2-7
TGTGCCAGCAGCAGCCCGCCTCTCCCGGCCCAGCATTTT	CASSSPPLPAQHF	NA	NA	TRBV6-5	TRBJ1-5
TGCGCCAGCAGCTTGGCCAACGTCCAACTAGAAGCTTTCTTT	CASSLANVQLEAFF	NA	NA	TRBV5-1	TRBJ1-1
TGTGCCAGCAGTCGGTCGACAGGTCAAGAGACCCAGTACTTC	CASSRSTGQETQYF	NA	once	TRBV6-6	TRBJ2-5
TGCAGCGTTGCTGTAGAGTGGGGCTACACCTTC	CSVAVEWGYTF	NA	NA	TRBV29-1	TRBJ1-2
TGTGCCACCGGCGGGAGGGGGCGTGAAGCTTTCTTT	CATGGRGREAFF	TRBD1	NA	TRBV28	TRBJ1-1
TGTGCCAGCATGCTGGGCGGTAAACTGTTTTTT	CASMLGGKLFF	NA	once	TRBV2	TRBJ1-4
TGTGCCAGCAGTCCCGACACCGTCTCCTACAATGAGCAGTTCTTC	CASSPDTVSYNEQFF	NA	NA	TRBV6-4	TRBJ2-1
TGTGCCAGCAGCTTAGAGGCTACCCCCCAAGAGACCCAGTACTTC	CASSLEATPQETQYF	NA	once	TRBV7-8	TRBJ2-5
TGTGCCAGCAGTACCAGCGGGAGTGGTACCAATGAGCAGTTCTTC	CASSTSGSGTNEQFF	TRBD2	NA	TRBV6-5	TRBJ2-1
TGTGCCAGCAGTCCCGGGACAGGCCCGTCTCAGTACTTC	CASSPGTGPSQYF	TRBD1	NA	TRBV2	TRBJ2-5
TGTGCCAGCAGCCGAACAGGGGGACAGGGCTACGAGCAGTACTTC	CASSRTGGQGYEQYF	TRBD1	NA	TRBV28	TRBJ2-7
TGTGCCAGCAGCTGGACCGGTGAGACCCAGTACTTC	CASSWTGETQYF	NA	NA	TRBV5-5	TRBJ2-5
TGTGCCAGCAGCGGGGCAGGACATCAGCCCCAGCATTTT	CASSGAGHQPQHF	NA	once	TRBV6-1	TRBJ1-5
TGTGCCAGCAGCCCTCGAGGGCAGGGCCTGAGAGGGGCCCAGTACTTC	CASSPRGQGLRGAQYF	NA	NA	TRBV28	TRBJ2-4
TGTGCAAGTCGCGAGCGGGCCTACTACAATGAGCAGTTCTTC	CASRERAYYNEQFF	NA	NA	TRBV12-2	TRBJ2-1
TGTGCCAGCAGTCTCTATCCGGCGGGGGGAGGCGATACGCAGTATTTT	CASSLYPAGGGDTQYF	TRBD2	once	TRBV7-9	TRBJ2-3
TGTGCCAGCAGCCCCGCGGACTGGGGCAAAAACATTCAGTACTTC	CASSPADWGKNIQYF	NA	NA	TRBV27	TRBJ2-4